A single sample is the source of the 22 T cell receptor beta chains below, sequenced in a study of T cell responses to AZD1222 COVID-19 vaccine. Generated by immunoSEQ multiplex PCR, the TCRdb table keeps only in-frame clones and is missing some. The table includes 140,000 to 150,000 clones, 82% detected once. Here the sequenced sample was peripheral blood, taken on day 0 of MenACWY control vaccination. The receptors originated from an adult in good health.

The chain carries TRBV2 and TRBJ2-3, with 9 positions matching TRBD2. Germline V gene sequence: CDR1 SNHLY, CDR2 FYNNEI. Trimming took 4 bases from V and 3 from J; bases not matched to a gene: 5. The CDR3 length is 15 residues. Here the CDR3 reads CASSAERGVTDTQYF. As DNA, the CDR3 is TGTGCCAGCAGTGCTGAGCGGGGGGTGACAGATACGCAGTATTTT. Variable domain in full (rest from reference TRBV2 and TRBJ2-3): EPEVTQTPSHQVTQMGQEVILRCVPISNHLYFYWYRQILGQKVEFLVSFYNNEISEKSEIFDDQFSVERPDGSNFTLKIRSTKLEDSAMYFCASSAERGVTDTQYFGPGTRLTVL.

This rearrangement joins TRBV7-2 to TRBJ2-1; 9 nucleotides align to TRBD2. The CDR3 totals 17 residues. Germline CDR1 is SGHTA and CDR2 is FQGNSA. Unmatched junction bases numbered 11, after V lost 1 base and J lost 7 bases. CDR3: CASSLDRRGGMVNEQFF. CDR3 DNA sequence: TGTGCCAGCAGCTTAGACAGGCGGGGGGGCATGGTAAATGAGCAGTTCTTC.

The chain couples TRBV20-1 to TRBJ2-4; D is possibly TRBD2 (6 bases). Germline loops: CDR1 DFQATT, CDR2 SNEGSKA (reference sequence). The CDR3 length is 11 residues. The V end lost 4 bases, the J end lost 13 bases, and 14 bases lay between the germline ends. CDR3 DNA: TGCAGTGCTATGGGGGGACTGCGCCAGTACTTC. Translating it yields CSAMGGLRQYF.

This sequence joins TRBV6-2 or TRBV6-3 and TRBJ2-5; D not resolved. Germline values: CDR1 MNHEY, CDR2 SVGEGT. The CDR3 is made up of 12 amino acids. Trimming left V 3 bases short and J 5 bases short, with 7 bases between. CDR3 nucleotide sequence: TGTGCCAGCAGTTATCCCTCCGAGACCCAGTACTTC. It specifies CASSYPSETQYF.

This clone turned up a few times. The chain links TRBV2 to TRBJ2-7; 8 bases line up with TRBD2. Germline V gene data show CDR1 as SNHLY and CDR2 as FYNNEI. The CDR3 has 15 amino acids. The J segment lost 2 bases and the V segment lost 5 bases, leaving 8 bases of the junction unmatched. The CDR3 loop is CASSTPPGGAYEQYV. The CDR3 nucleotides read TGTGCCAGCAGTACCCCTCCGGGGGGGGCCTACGAGCAGTACGTC.

The V gene is TRBV3-1 (or the pseudogene TRBV3-2), the J gene TRBJ1-4; 7 positions agree with TRBD1. Germline V lookup: CDR1 LGHDT, CDR2 YNNKEL (reference sequence). The CDR3 is 16 residues long. V dropped 2 bases and J dropped 4; count of bases not matched to a gene: 7. The CDR3 DNA is TGTGCCAGCAGCCAATTCGGCGGGACAGTTAATGAAAAACTGTTTTTT. Translation gives CASSQFGGTVNEKLFF.

The rearrangement uses TRBV6-5 and TRBJ1-1, with D possibly TRBD1 on 6 matching bases. Germline V gives CDR1 MNHEY, CDR2 SVGAGI. V lost 4 bases and J 0 bases, leaving 12 bases between the germline ends. This CDR3 has 15 residues. The CDR3 region has the DNA TGTGCCAGCAGTTCTCCGGGACACATGAACACTGAAGCTTTCTTT. Translated: CASSSPGHMNTEAFF.

The genes are TRBV3-1 (or the pseudogene TRBV3-2) and TRBJ1-5; D unclear. The CDR3 length is 14 residues. The germline V and J ends were trimmed by 4 bases and 6 bases, with 13 bases remaining between them. Germline loops: CDR1 LGHDT, CDR2 YNNKEL (reference sequence). The CDR3 region is CASSRRGASQPQHF. For the CDR3, the DNA is TGTGCCAGCAGCCGACGGGGAGCGAGTCAGCCCCAGCATTTT.

This sequence joins TRBV5-1 and TRBJ1-6; tentative D call: TRBD1 (6 bases). CDR1 is SGHRS, CDR2 YFSETQ, per germline. V gave up 5 bases and J gave up 13 bases, with 13 bases separating them. This CDR3 region has 12 residues. The CDR3, as DNA: TGCGCCAGCAGTTCAGGGGTACGGCCCCTCCACTTT. Protein sequence: CASSSGVRPLHF.

This clone was observed a few times. The V call is TRBV9, the J call TRBJ2-1, with 8 nucleotides matching TRBD1. Germline V gene sequence: CDR1 SGDLS, CDR2 YYNGEE. After removal of 3 bases from V and 5 bases from J, the junction contained 7 bases not matched to a gene. The CDR3 is 15 residues long. CDR3 loop: CASSDQGAGNNEQFF. CDR3 sequence (DNA): TGTGCCAGCAGCGACCAGGGGGCGGGTAACAATGAGCAGTTCTTC.

The chain is built from TRBV19 and TRBJ2-1, with TRBD1 matching over 7 bases. This CDR3 region has 16 residues. Germline CDR1 is LNHDA and CDR2 is SQIVND (reference sequence). V lost 4 bases to trimming and J lost 0 bases; unmatched junction nucleotides: 6. The CDR3 DNA follows: TGTGCCAGTAGTACTAGACAGGGATACTCCTACAATGAGCAGTTCTTC. Translation gives CASSTRQGYSYNEQFF.

The V and J genes are TRBV13 and TRBJ2-1; no definite D call. V was cut by 3 bases and J by 8 bases, with 8 bases left in between. Germline CDR1 and CDR2: PRHDT and FYEKMQ (reference sequence). The CDR3 contains 12 residues. The chain's CDR3 is CASSLATDEQFF. The CDR3 DNA is TGTGCCAGCAGCTTGGCGACGGATGAGCAGTTCTTC.

This clone was counted between two and nine times. The chain combines TRBV6-5 with TRBJ1-5; D perhaps matches TRBD1 (5 bases). This CDR3 region has 14 residues. CDR1 MNHEY and CDR2 SVGAGI come from the germline V gene. The germline V and J ends were trimmed by 8 bases and 4 bases, with 15 bases remaining between them. The CDR3, as DNA: TGTGCCAGCTGGCTGGGGGGGATGAATCAGCCCCAGCATTTT. Translation gives CASWLGGMNQPQHF.

V gene TRBV30 combines with J gene TRBJ1-5; tentatively, D is TRBD1 (5 bases). The CDR3 length is 11 residues. In germline, CDR1 is GTSNPN, CDR2 SVGIG (reference sequence). CDR3: CAGGVSQPQHF. DNA for the CDR3: TGTGCTGGGGGGGTTAGTCAGCCCCAGCATTTT.

V usage is TRBV15 and J usage is TRBJ1-1; 11 bases are a match to TRBD1. With V trimmed by 0 bases and J by 0 bases, 9 bases remained unmatched. The CDR3 sequence is 19 residues long. The germline CDR1 and CDR2 sequences are LNHNV and YYDKDF (reference sequence). The CDR3 coding sequence is TGTGCCACCAGCAGAGATGGCCCGGGGACAGGGGGGTTGAACACTGAAGCTTTCTTT. Translation gives CATSRDGPGTGGLNTEAFF.

The gene calls are TRBV19 and TRBJ2-1; D might be TRBD2 (6 bases). V gave up 4 bases and J gave up 7 bases, with 17 bases separating them. Germline V lookup: CDR1 LNHDA, CDR2 SQIVND (reference sequence). The CDR3 covers 15 residues. CDR3 amino acids: CASSTGLPQANEQFF. CDR3 DNA sequence: TGTGCCAGTAGTACGGGACTCCCTCAGGCAAATGAGCAGTTCTTC.

This chain links TRBV7-2 with TRBJ1-6; no definite D call. The CDR3 runs 11 residues. The ends were cut back, 11 bases at V and 7 bases at J, with 9 bases in the middle. Germline CDR1 SGHTA, CDR2 FQGNSA. The CDR3 sequence: CAVGGNSPLHF. The CDR3 bases are TGTGCCGTCGGAGGGAATTCACCCCTCCACTTT.

Written as DNA, the CDR3 is TGTGCCAGCGGTGGACAGGGGGCTATCTATGGCTACACCTTC. It codes for CASGGQGAIYGYTF. This chain uses TRBV3-1 (or the pseudogene TRBV3-2) with TRBJ1-2, with 11 bases identical to TRBD1. The CDR3 sequence is 14 residues long. V dropped 8 bases and J dropped 4; count of bases not matched to a gene: 6. CDR1 is LGHDT, CDR2 YNNKEL, per germline (reference sequence).

The chain recombines TRBV19 with TRBJ1-1; 8 nucleotides agree with TRBD1. Germline V CDR1 and CDR2: LNHDA, SQIVND (reference sequence). The CDR3 covers 16 residues. Trimming cost V 2 bases and J 3 bases; bases outside gene matches: 8. CDR3 sequence (DNA): TGTGCCAGTAGTATACCCCGGACAGGGCCCCACACTGAAGCTTTCTTT. Translating gives CASSIPRTGPHTEAFF.

The chain couples TRBV7-9 to TRBJ1-2; TRBD1 matches at 8 bases. There are 19 residues in the CDR3. The V and J ends lost 4 bases and 1 base, in that order; junction bases with no gene match: 17. In germline, CDR1 is SEHNR, CDR2 FQNEAQ (reference sequence). The CDR3 sequence: CASSYRNPGTGDLNYGYTF. CDR3 sequence (DNA): TGTGCCAGCAGCTACAGGAACCCCGGGACAGGTGACCTTAACTATGGCTACACCTTC.

The chain links TRBV5-1 to TRBJ2-2; the D gene is possibly TRBD1 (6 bases). The CDR3 sequence is 13 residues long. Germline CDR1 SGHRS, CDR2 YFSETQ. V shed 8 bases and J shed 4 bases, with 12 bases lying between them. As DNA, the CDR3 is TGCGCCAGTCGACAGGATTCCACCGGGGAGCTGTTTTTT. Its translation: CASRQDSTGELFF.

The chain links TRBV10-1 to TRBJ2-1, with D possibly matching TRBD2 (5 bases). The germline CDR1 and CDR2 sequences are WNHNN and SYGVQD (reference sequence). Between the trimmed V and J ends, which lost 2 bases and 4 bases, there was a span of 6 bases. The CDR3 is 13 residues long. The chain's CDR3 is CASSEPGYNEQFF. As DNA, the CDR3 is TGCGCCAGCAGTGAGCCGGGGTACAATGAGCAGTTCTTC.